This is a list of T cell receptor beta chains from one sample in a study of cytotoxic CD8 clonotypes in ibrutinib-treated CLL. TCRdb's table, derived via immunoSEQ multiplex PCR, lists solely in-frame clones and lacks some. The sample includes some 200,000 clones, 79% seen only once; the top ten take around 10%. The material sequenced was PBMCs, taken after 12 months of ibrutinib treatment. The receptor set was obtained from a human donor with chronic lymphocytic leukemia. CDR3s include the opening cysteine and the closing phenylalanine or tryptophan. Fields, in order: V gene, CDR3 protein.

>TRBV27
CASRPKLAGGADEQYF
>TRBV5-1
CASRAGLAGGPSYNEQFF
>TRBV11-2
CASSIGRLAGKLFF
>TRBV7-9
CASSSSTGRGTEAFF
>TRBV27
CASSHAGSYEQYF
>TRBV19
CASSITGGPDEQFF
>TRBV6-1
CASSEISVQETQYF
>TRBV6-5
CASRSLGEGKETQYF
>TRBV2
CASGLGGAGANVLTF
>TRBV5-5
CASSLGASDSYEQYF
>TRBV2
CASTPRGRANTGELFF
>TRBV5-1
CASSRGQNTEAFF
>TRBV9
CASSVATGSSGNTIYF
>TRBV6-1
CASSQGRSDTQYF
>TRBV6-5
CASSYGSGLFGKLFF
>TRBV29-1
CSASEHVETQYF
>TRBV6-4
CASSASGGTDTQYF
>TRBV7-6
CASSLSNPGSTDTQYF
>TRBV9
CASSVEAAGGSPLHF
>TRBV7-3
CASSSQVAGAGELFF
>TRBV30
CAWSVPAKVNTEAFF
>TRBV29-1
CSVEKGTRPLYGYTF
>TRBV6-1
CASSDFVPVTYTGELFF
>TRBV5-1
CASRGGKETQYF
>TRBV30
CAWSPVGLDRISPQHF
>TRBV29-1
CSASKGGNTEAFF
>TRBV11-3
CASSLSGLTGELDTEAFF
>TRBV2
CASRTQSGGGRSPLHF
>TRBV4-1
CASSQDRTQYF
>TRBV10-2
CASSMDREQFF
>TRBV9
CASSVLPVPGTSGTDTQYF
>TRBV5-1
CASSLGFSTGDNEQFF
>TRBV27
CASSLTGDTQYF
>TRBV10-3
CAITDELEQFF
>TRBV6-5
CASTPRVAGADTQYF
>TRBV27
CASSRDRGQNGYTF
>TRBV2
CASSDRGRAEAFF
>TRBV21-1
CASRGTGNSPLHF
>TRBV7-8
CASSLMNRGTNPAYEQYF
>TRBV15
CATSRDLGTRDYEQYF
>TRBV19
CASSTSDNTQYF
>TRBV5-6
CASSSGGSRETQYF
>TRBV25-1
CASSETSSYEQYF
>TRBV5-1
CASSLGLVVYEQYF
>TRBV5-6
CASSLEVSGANVLTF
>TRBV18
CASSARQEAQPQHF
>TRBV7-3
CASSFATSWDASDTGELFF